A single sample is the source of the 20 T cell receptor beta chains below, sequenced in a study of technical replicates of blood from several donors. Assay used: immunoSEQ multiplex PCR; TCRdb lists only in-frame clones, some missing. The sample consists of 45,000 to 60,000 clones, 91% of them appearing once. The sequenced sample was PBMCs. These receptors originate from a human donor in good health. Some clones in this sample may be carry-over from other donors' samples.

This rearrangement joins TRBV6-4 to TRBJ1-1; TRBD1 agrees at 10 bases. V gave up 4 bases and J gave up 4 bases; unmatched junction bases: 6. The CDR3 spans 15 residues. The germline V gene encodes CDR1 MRHNA and CDR2 SNTAGT. The CDR3 nucleotides are TGTGCCAGCAGTGTGGAGACAGGGGGCATCACTGAAGCTTTCTTT. Translating it yields CASSVETGGITEAFF.

The rearrangement joins TRBV30 to TRBJ1-5, with D possibly TRBD1 on 5 matching bases. V shed 3 bases and J shed 7 bases, with 13 bases lying between them. The CDR3 loop spans 13 amino acids. Germline V gene lookup returns CDR1 GTSNPN and CDR2 SVGIG (reference sequence). The CDR3 loop reads CAWSGEGNQPQHF. The CDR3, as DNA: TGTGCCTGGAGCGGGGAGGGGAACCAGCCCCAGCATTTT.

CDR3 protein: CASSLTGFGEKLFF. CDR3 bases: TGTGCCAGCAGCTTGACAGGGTTTGGAGAAAAACTGTTTTTT. The chain carries TRBV5-4 and TRBJ1-4, with D maybe TRBD1 (6 bases). Germline V gives CDR1 SGHNT, CDR2 YYREEE (reference sequence). V lost 1 base to trimming and J lost 8 bases, with 12 bases between them. The CDR3 sequence is 14 residues long.

The chain uses TRBV9 and TRBJ2-7; TRBD2 aligns across 11 bases. The CDR3 consists of 14 residues. The germline V gene has CDR1 SGDLS and CDR2 YYNGEE. Trimming at V came to 2 bases and at J to 5 bases, leaving 3 bases not matched to a gene. The DNA for the CDR3 is TGTGCCAGCAGCGTGGGACTAGCGGTCCACGAGCAGTACTTC. Protein sequence: CASSVGLAVHEQYF.

The rearrangement joins TRBV7-9 to TRBJ2-7; 10 bases are shared with TRBD2. V gave up 4 bases and J gave up 0 bases; unmatched junction bases: 6. Germline CDR1 is SEHNR and CDR2 is FQNEAQ (reference sequence). The CDR3 length is 16 residues. The CDR3 spells CASSWPSGSFSYEQYF. CDR3 sequence (DNA): TGTGCCAGCAGCTGGCCTAGCGGGAGCTTCTCCTACGAGCAGTACTTC.

The V and J genes are TRBV5-4 and TRBJ2-2; 8 positions agree with TRBD1. Looked up from germline, CDR1 is SGHNT and CDR2 is YYREEE (reference sequence). The CDR3 extends over 15 amino acids. J was trimmed by 7 bases and V by 0 bases; bases with no gene match: 5. The CDR3 DNA reads as TGTGCCAGCAGCTTGGGACAGGGGAGAAGCGGGGAGCTGTTTTTT. It codes for CASSLGQGRSGELFF.

V gene TRBV28 combines with J gene TRBJ1-5, with a possible D match to TRBD1 (6 bases). The V gene's germline CDR1 is MDHEN and CDR2 SYDVKM. V lost 5 bases, J lost 4 bases, and 12 bases lay in between. This CDR3 contains 14 residues. The CDR3 DNA sequence: TGTGCCAGCAGTGATACAGGGTATAATCAGCCCCAGCATTTT. It is translated as CASSDTGYNQPQHF. The complete variable domain, with remaining parts taken from reference TRBV28 and TRBJ1-5, reads DVKVTQSSRYLVKRTGEKVFLECVQDMDHENMFWYRQDPGLGLRLIYFSYDVKMKEKGDIPEGYSVSREKKERFSLILESASTNQTSMYLCASSDTGYNQPQHFGDGTRLSIL.

The chain uses TRBV6-5 and TRBJ1-1, with TRBD1 as a possible D gene (5 bases). This CDR3 has 11 amino acids. Germline V gene sequence: CDR1 MNHEY, CDR2 SVGAGI. The V end lost 7 bases, the J end lost 4 bases, and 7 bases lay between the germline ends. DNA for the CDR3: TGTGCCAGCAATAGGGGCACTGAAGCTTTCTTT. It yields the protein CASNRGTEAFF.

The chain has TRBV15 and TRBJ2-7; TRBD2 is a possible D gene (5 bases). This CDR3 comprises 14 residues. CDR1 and CDR2 from the germline V gene are LNHNV and YYDKDF (reference sequence). The V and J ends lost 5 bases and 2 bases respectively, with 13 bases between them. CDR3 residues: CATSLKSGAYEQYF. Written as DNA, the CDR3 is TGTGCCACCAGCTTGAAGAGCGGAGCCTACGAGCAGTACTTC.

The chain is built from TRBV19 and TRBJ1-5; no firm D call. Trimming removed 3 bases at V and 1 base at J, with 10 bases between. Germline V gives CDR1 LNHDA, CDR2 SQIVND (reference sequence). This CDR3 comprises 15 residues. The CDR3 nucleotides are TGTGCCAGTAGTATCGAGGAGTACAGCAATCAGCCCCAGCATTTT. Encoded protein: CASSIEEYSNQPQHF. The full variable domain, with the rest looked up from reference TRBV19 and TRBJ1-5, is DGGITQSPKYLFRKEGQNVTLSCEQNLNHDAMYWYRQDPGQGLRLIYYSQIVNDFQKGDIAEGYSVSREKKESFPLTVTSAQKNPTAFYLCASSIEEYSNQPQHFGDGTRLSIL.

This clone was counted once. This chain connects TRBV27 to TRBJ2-2; TRBD2 matches at 8 bases. The CDR3 loop spans 15 amino acids. Looked up from germline, CDR1 is MNHEY and CDR2 is SMNVEV (reference sequence). The J segment lost 3 bases and the V segment lost 7 bases, leaving 7 bases of the junction unmatched. The CDR3 here is CASTRGGPYTGELFF. DNA for the CDR3: TGTGCCAGCACCCGGGGGGGTCCTTACACCGGGGAGCTGTTTTTT.

The gene calls are TRBV5-4 and TRBJ2-7; TRBD2 might be the D (5 bases). The CDR3 has 12 residues. Trimming pared 4 bases from V and 6 bases from J, leaving 11 bases between. Germline values: CDR1 SGHNT, CDR2 YYREEE (reference sequence). CDR3 DNA: TGTGCCAGCAGCACTACTAGGTCCGAGCAGTACTTC. Its protein is CASSTTRSEQYF.

The V call is TRBV30, the J call TRBJ1-5; 11 bases line up with TRBD1. Trimming cost V 0 bases and J 4 bases; bases outside gene matches: 5. CDR1 and CDR2 (germline): GTSNPN, SVGIG (reference sequence). The length of the CDR3 is 16 residues. CDR3 sequence reads: CAWSVAGTGGNQPQHF. In DNA, the CDR3 is TGTGCCTGGAGTGTGGCCGGGACAGGGGGTAATCAGCCCCAGCATTTT.

This sequence joins TRBV5-6 and TRBJ2-7, with 16 bases lining up with TRBD2. The germline V gene has CDR1 SGHDT and CDR2 YYEEEE. The CDR3 covers 13 residues. V dropped 4 bases and J dropped 12; count of bases not matched to a gene: 4. The CDR3 DNA reads TGTGCCAGCAGCCCGGGACTAGCGGGAGGGCTGTACTTC. Translated: CASSPGLAGGLYF.

The chain employs TRBV10-2 and TRBJ1-6, with 8 bases matching TRBD1. With V trimmed by 7 bases and J by 6 bases, 8 bases remained unmatched. Germline assignment: CDR1 WSHSY and CDR2 SAAADI. The CDR3 runs 15 residues. CDR3 amino acids: CASNRIDRGNSPLHF. DNA for the CDR3: TGCGCCAGCAACCGAATAGACAGGGGTAATTCACCCCTCCACTTT.

The chain carries TRBV5-4 and TRBJ2-3; no clear D gene. The V and J ends lost 2 bases and 2 bases respectively, with 6 bases between them. Germline assignment: CDR1 SGHNT and CDR2 YYREEE (reference sequence). This CDR3 is 13 amino acids long. CDR3 protein: CASSFGNTDTQYF. For the CDR3, the DNA is TGTGCCAGCAGCTTTGGCAACACAGATACGCAGTATTTT. The full variable domain, in which reference TRBV5-4 and TRBJ2-3 provide the parts outside the CDR3, is ETGVTQSPTHLIKTRGQQVTLRCSSQSGHNTVSWYQQALGQGPQFIFQYYREEENGRGNFPPRFSGLQFPNYSSELNVNALELDDSALYLCASSFGNTDTQYFGPGTRLTVL.

The chain joins TRBV7-7 to TRBJ2-3; D is undetermined. The CDR3 spans 15 residues. V gave up 3 bases and J gave up 0 bases, with 10 bases separating them. Germline assignment: CDR1 SSHAT and CDR2 FNYEAQ (reference sequence). CDR3 amino acids: CASSLTPSSTDTQYF. CDR3 in DNA: TGTGCCAGCAGCTTGACTCCCAGTAGCACAGATACGCAGTATTTT.

The chain recombines TRBV4-3 with TRBJ1-6; no firm D call. The CDR3 is 16 residues long. Per germline, CDR1 LGHNA and CDR2 YSLEER. With 0 bases removed from V and 0 bases from J, the gap between germline ends came to 6 bases. The CDR3 nucleotides read TGCGCCAGCAGCCAAGATCGGAGCTCCTATAATTCACCCCTCCACTTT. This gives the protein CASSQDRSSYNSPLHF.

J is TRBJ1-1 and V is TRBV29-1; D call uncertain. Germline CDR1 SQVTM, CDR2 ANQGSEA. The V gene lost 7 bases and the J gene lost 1 base, with 4 bases spanning the gap. This CDR3 comprises 10 residues. The CDR3 coding sequence is TGCAGCGGGAGGAACACTGAAGCTTTCTTT. Its protein product is CSGRNTEAFF.

The V and J genes are TRBV2 and TRBJ2-7; 8 bases line up with TRBD2. The V gene end was trimmed by 10 bases and the J gene end by 2 bases; junction bases not matched to a gene: 4. Germline CDR1 is SNHLY and CDR2 is FYNNEI. This CDR3 is built from 12 residues. CDR3 nucleotides: TGTGCCACGGGACTAGTTCCCTACGAGCAGTACTTC. Translation: CATGLVPYEQYF.